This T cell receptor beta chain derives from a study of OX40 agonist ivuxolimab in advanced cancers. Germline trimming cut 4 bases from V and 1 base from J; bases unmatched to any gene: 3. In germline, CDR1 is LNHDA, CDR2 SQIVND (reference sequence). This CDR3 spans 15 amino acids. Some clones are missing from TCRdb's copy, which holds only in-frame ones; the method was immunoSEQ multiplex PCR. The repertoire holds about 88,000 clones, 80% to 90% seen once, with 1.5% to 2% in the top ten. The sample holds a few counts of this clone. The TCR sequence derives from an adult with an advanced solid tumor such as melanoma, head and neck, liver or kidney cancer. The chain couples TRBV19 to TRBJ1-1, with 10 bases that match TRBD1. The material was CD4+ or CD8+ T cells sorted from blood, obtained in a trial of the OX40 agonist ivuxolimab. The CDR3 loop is CASSRRQGANTEAFF. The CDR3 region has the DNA TGTGCCAGTAGTAGACGACAGGGGGCGAACACTGAAGCTTTCTTT.